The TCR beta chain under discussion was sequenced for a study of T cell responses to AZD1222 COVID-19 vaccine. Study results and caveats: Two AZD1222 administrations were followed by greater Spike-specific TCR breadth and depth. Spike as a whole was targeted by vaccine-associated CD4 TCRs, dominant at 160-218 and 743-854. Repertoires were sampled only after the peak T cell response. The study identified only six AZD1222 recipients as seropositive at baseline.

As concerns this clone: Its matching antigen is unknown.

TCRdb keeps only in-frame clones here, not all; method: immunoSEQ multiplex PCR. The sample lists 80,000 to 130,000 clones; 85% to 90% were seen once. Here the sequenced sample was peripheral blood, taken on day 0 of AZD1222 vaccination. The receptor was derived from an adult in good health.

In DNA, the CDR3 is TGTGCCGCCGGGGAGACCCAGTACTTC. Protein: CAAGETQYF. The rearrangement joins TRBV3-1 (or the pseudogene TRBV3-2) to TRBJ2-5; the D is unclear. V lost 11 bases, J lost 5 bases, and 6 bases lay in between. The CDR3 spans 9 residues. Germline lookup yields CDR1 LGHDT and CDR2 YNNKEL (reference sequence).